This TCR beta chain was captured in a study of T cells in Graves' hyperthyroidism and ophthalmopathy. Overall study results and limits: Most thyroid clonotypes expanded above 0.001 were also detected in blood.

Of note for this clonotype: Its matching antigen is unknown.

V was trimmed by 5 bases and J by 4 bases, leaving 29 bases between them. The CDR3 consists of 19 residues. Germline V gene sequence: CDR1 PRHDT, CDR2 FYEKMQ (reference sequence). Investigators excluded patients with uncontrolled infection, other autoimmune disease, pregnancy or lactation. Amplification of TCR beta CDR3 regions used RNA as the template. When the TCR CDR3 underwent first-round RT-PCR, the HTBI primer set was used. TCRdb reprocessed the multiplex PCR reads via MiXCR and lists one record per CDR3 protein. The sample lists around 580,000 distinct CDR3 sequences, around 45% seen once, with about 8.3% in the top ten.

Sequencing used peripheral blood or thyroid tissue (not recorded which). This receptor was obtained from a woman under 30 with Graves' hyperthyroidism. V gene TRBV13 combines with J gene TRBJ1-2; a possible D gene is TRBD1 (6 bases). The CDR3 sequence: CASSLTIGFVTGCFYGYTF. CDR3 DNA: TGTGCCAGCAGCCTAACAATCGGATTCGTTACAGGGTGCTTCTATGGCTACACCTTC. Drawing the rest from reference TRBV13 and TRBJ1-2, the complete variable domain is AAGVIQSPRHLIKEKRETATLKCYPIPRHDTVYWYQQGPGQDPQFLISFYEKMQSDKGSIPDRFSAQQFSDYHSELNMSSLELGDSALYFCASSLTIGFVTGCFYGYTFGSGTRLTVV.